The text below deals with one T cell receptor (beta chain). The sample originates from a study of blood T cell repertoires in COVID-19. About the research overall: Researchers got acute and convalescent COVID-19 samples from the United States, Italy and Spain. Nucleic acid was either cDNA or gDNA, and it came from T cells, B-cell-depleted T cells, or PBMCs.

This CDR3 contains 13 residues. Looked up from germline, CDR1 is MNHEY and CDR2 is SVGAGI. Per the authors' pipeline: It was from reference gene primer amplification that nucleated cell counts were estimated. TCRdb's copy holds only in-frame clones and misses some; the assay was immunoSEQ multiplex PCR. For V, J and clone size, that table is used; D and trimming come from the DNA. The sample yields around 140,000 clones, over 65% seen once. V and J are TRBV6-5 and TRBJ1-1, with a weak D call TRBD1 (5 bases). The TCR sequence derives from a human donor in a cohort sampled during active COVID-19. Sequencing used peripheral blood. The CDR3 DNA sequence: TGTAGAAGCCTCGGAGGGGCAGATACTGAAGCTTTCTTT. It specifies CRSLGGADTEAFF.